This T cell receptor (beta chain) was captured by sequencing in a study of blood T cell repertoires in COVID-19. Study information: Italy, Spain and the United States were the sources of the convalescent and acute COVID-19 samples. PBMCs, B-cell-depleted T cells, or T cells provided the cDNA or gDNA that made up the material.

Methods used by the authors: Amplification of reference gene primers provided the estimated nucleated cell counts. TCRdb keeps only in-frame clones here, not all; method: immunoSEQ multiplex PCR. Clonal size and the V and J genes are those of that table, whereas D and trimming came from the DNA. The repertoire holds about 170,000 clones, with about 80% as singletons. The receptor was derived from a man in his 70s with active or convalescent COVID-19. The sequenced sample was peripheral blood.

The CDR3 loop is CASRPGLANNEQFF. The CDR3 coding sequence is TGTGCCAGCAGACCCGGACTAGCAAACAATGAGCAGTTCTTC. The chain carries TRBV28 and TRBJ2-1; 8 bases line up with TRBD2. Germline CDR1 MDHEN, CDR2 SYDVKM. Germline trimming cut 6 bases from V and 5 bases from J; bases unmatched to any gene: 6. The CDR3 spans 14 residues. Looking up the rest from reference TRBV28 and TRBJ2-1 gives the full variable domain: DVKVTQSSRYLVKRTGEKVFLECVQDMDHENMFWYRQDPGLGLRLIYFSYDVKMKEKGDIPEGYSVSREKKERFSLILESASTNQTSMYLCASRPGLANNEQFFGPGTRLTVL.